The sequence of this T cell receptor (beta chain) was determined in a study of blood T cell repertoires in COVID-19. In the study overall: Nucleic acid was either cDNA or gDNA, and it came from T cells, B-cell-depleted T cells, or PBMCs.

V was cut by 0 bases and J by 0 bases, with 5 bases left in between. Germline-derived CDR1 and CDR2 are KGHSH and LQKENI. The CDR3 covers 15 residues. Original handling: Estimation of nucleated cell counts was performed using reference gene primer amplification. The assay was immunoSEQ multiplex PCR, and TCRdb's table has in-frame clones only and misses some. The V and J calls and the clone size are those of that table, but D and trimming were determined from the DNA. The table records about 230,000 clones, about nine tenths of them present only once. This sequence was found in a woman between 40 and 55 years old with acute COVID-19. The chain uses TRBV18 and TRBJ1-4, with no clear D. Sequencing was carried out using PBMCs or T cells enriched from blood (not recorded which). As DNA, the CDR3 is TGTGCCAGCTCACCACCTAGAGCAACTAATGAAAAACTGTTTTTT. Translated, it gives CASSPPRATNEKLFF. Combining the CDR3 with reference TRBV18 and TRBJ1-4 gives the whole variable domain NAGVMQNPRHLVRRRGQEARLRCSPMKGHSHVYWYRQLPEEGLKFMVYLQKENIIDESGMPKERFSAEFPKEGPSILRIQQVVRGDSAAYFCASSPPRATNEKLFFGSGTQLSVL.